One and the same sample provided the 14 T cell receptor beta chains below, sequenced in a study of radiation and T cells in renal cell carcinoma. Time point specified: blood 4 weeks post-SBRT, at nephrectomy. Treatment described: 15 Gy SBRT to primary tumor, nephrectomy 4 weeks later. Sequenced by immunoSEQ multiplex PCR; TCRdb stores in-frame clones only, minus some. The data show around 170,000 clones, about nine tenths seen once. Sample: blood, taken from a patient whose treatment included radiotherapy and nephrectomy. These receptors came from a woman in her 50s with renal cell carcinoma.

V is TRBV5-4 and J is TRBJ2-5, with TRBD1 identical over 7 bases. The germline V gene has CDR1 SGHNT and CDR2 YYREEE (reference sequence). The CDR3 sequence is 15 residues long. Germline trimming cut 2 bases from V and 5 bases from J; bases unmatched to any gene: 9. In nucleotides, the CDR3 is TGTGCCAGCAGCTTCTACAGGGGCGACGTGGAGACCCAGTACTTC. It is translated as CASSFYRGDVETQYF. Complete variable domain (other parts from reference TRBV5-4 and TRBJ2-5): ETGVTQSPTHLIKTRGQQVTLRCSSQSGHNTVSWYQQALGQGPQFIFQYYREEENGRGNFPPRFSGLQFPNYSSELNVNALELDDSALYLCASSFYRGDVETQYFGPGTRLLVL.

This chain uses TRBV5-1 with TRBJ1-3; D remains unclear. This CDR3 comprises 15 residues. Trimming removed 6 bases from V and 4 bases from J, with 17 bases in between. In germline, CDR1 is SGHRS, CDR2 YFSETQ. The CDR3 nucleotides are TGCGCCAGCATGATAGAGGGCCAGGTCGGAAACACCATATATTTT. It yields the protein CASMIEGQVGNTIYF.

The chain couples TRBV7-6 to TRBJ2-5; no reliable D call. V was shortened by 1 base and J by 5 bases, with 14 bases between the two germline ends. Germline V CDR1 and CDR2: SGHVS, FNYEAQ. The CDR3 runs 15 residues. DNA for the CDR3: TGTGCCAGCAGCTTAGGGGCAGTACTTGGGGAGACCCAGTACTTC. Protein: CASSLGAVLGETQYF.

V gene TRBV6-5 combines with J gene TRBJ2-3, with 7 bases that match TRBD1. V shed 5 bases and J 7 bases; nucleotides not matched to a gene: 12. Germline loops: CDR1 MNHEY, CDR2 SVGAGI. CDR3 length equals 15 residues. The CDR3 sequence: CASSQGQAAVNTQYF. In DNA, the CDR3 is TGTGCCAGCAGTCAAGGACAGGCGGCGGTAAATACGCAGTATTTT.

A single count supports this clone. The chain is built from TRBV5-1 and TRBJ2-7; 7 bases align to TRBD1. Germline lookup yields CDR1 SGHRS and CDR2 YFSETQ. V lost 2 bases, J lost 2 bases, and 4 bases stayed unmatched. This CDR3 contains 14 residues. CDR3 loop: CASSLGTDPYEQYF. The DNA for the CDR3 is TGCGCCAGCAGCTTAGGGACAGACCCCTACGAGCAGTACTTC.

This clone was detected only once. V is TRBV7-2 and J is TRBJ2-1, with a possible D match to TRBD1 (5 bases). This CDR3 is built from 15 residues. Trimming stripped 5 bases from V and 8 bases from J, with 19 bases between. CDR1 is SGHTA and CDR2 is FQGNSA in the germline V gene. Here the CDR3 reads CASSPGPPFRDEQFF. DNA of the CDR3: TGTGCCAGCAGCCCCGGACCCCCCTTCAGGGATGAGCAGTTCTTC.

V and J are TRBV19 and TRBJ1-2; 7 bases are a match to TRBD1. The CDR3 runs 15 residues. In germline, CDR1 is LNHDA, CDR2 SQIVND (reference sequence). V trimming: 2 bases; J trimming: 4 bases; junction bases outside the gene matches: 7. The CDR3 sequence is CASSINQGGTYGYTF. The DNA of the CDR3 is TGTGCCAGTAGTATAAATCAGGGGGGGACCTATGGCTACACCTTC.

The rearrangement uses TRBV13 and TRBJ1-6, with TRBD1 as a possible D gene (5 bases). Germline CDR1 reads PRHDT; CDR2 reads FYEKMQ (reference sequence). The CDR3 covers 15 residues. V lost 8 bases to trimming and J lost 7 bases, with 18 bases between them. In DNA, the CDR3 is TGTGCCAGCCTTCGCGCGGGGCTACCAAATTCACCCCTCCACTTT. Its protein product is CASLRAGLPNSPLHF.

Only one count was recorded for this clone. J is TRBJ2-7 and V is TRBV6-6, with a weak D call TRBD2 (5 bases). V shed 7 bases and J shed 6 bases, with 19 bases lying between them. CDR3 length equals 14 residues. Germline-derived CDR1 and CDR2 are MNHNY and SVGAGI (reference sequence). CDR3 residues: CASTPTRGGGEQYF. The CDR3 region has the DNA TGTGCCAGCACCCCCACCCGTGGCGGAGGCGAGCAGTACTTC.

The chain joins TRBV6-5 to TRBJ1-1; 9 positions agree with TRBD1. J was trimmed by 3 bases and V by 6 bases; bases with no gene match: 8. The CDR3 runs to 15 residues. Per germline, CDR1 MNHEY and CDR2 SVGAGI. The CDR3 spells CASSYQGQGDTEAFF. The CDR3 nucleotides read TGTGCCAGCAGCTACCAGGGACAGGGAGACACTGAAGCTTTCTTT.

The chain links TRBV19 to TRBJ1-5; D possibly corresponds to TRBD1 (5 bases). Germline-derived CDR1 and CDR2 are LNHDA and SQIVND (reference sequence). Trimming cost V 3 bases and J 4 bases, with 10 bases left between them. The CDR3 length is 14 residues. The CDR3 sequence is CASSIVQGNQPQHF. Here the CDR3 DNA reads TGTGCCAGTAGTATCGTCCAGGGTAATCAGCCCCAGCATTTT.

The chain joins TRBV11-2 to TRBJ2-1; D gene unclear. This CDR3 is built from 14 residues. V lost 3 bases to trimming and J lost 7 bases, with 13 bases between them. Germline CDR1 and CDR2: SGHAT and FQNNGV. CDR3: CASSFDRVENEQFF. CDR3 nucleotides: TGTGCCAGCAGCTTTGACCGGGTGGAGAATGAGCAGTTCTTC.

This chain connects TRBV11-2 to TRBJ2-7; 12 positions agree with TRBD2. Looked up from germline, CDR1 is SGHAT and CDR2 is FQNNGV. The length of the CDR3 is 16 residues. Trimming removed 5 bases from V and 1 base from J; junction bases left unmatched: 6. CDR3 DNA: TGTGCCAGCAGCAAGACTAGCGGGGGACCATCCTACGAGCAGTACTTC. Protein product: CASSKTSGGPSYEQYF.

The chain employs TRBV5-5 and TRBJ2-3; 7 bases align to TRBD2. Germline V CDR1 and CDR2: SGHKS, YYEKEE (reference sequence). J lost 0 bases, V lost 3 bases, and 7 bases had no gene match. This CDR3 is 16 amino acids long. This CDR3 is CASSWALAASTDTQYF. CDR3 nucleotides: TGTGCCAGCAGCTGGGCGCTAGCGGCTAGCACAGATACGCAGTATTTT.